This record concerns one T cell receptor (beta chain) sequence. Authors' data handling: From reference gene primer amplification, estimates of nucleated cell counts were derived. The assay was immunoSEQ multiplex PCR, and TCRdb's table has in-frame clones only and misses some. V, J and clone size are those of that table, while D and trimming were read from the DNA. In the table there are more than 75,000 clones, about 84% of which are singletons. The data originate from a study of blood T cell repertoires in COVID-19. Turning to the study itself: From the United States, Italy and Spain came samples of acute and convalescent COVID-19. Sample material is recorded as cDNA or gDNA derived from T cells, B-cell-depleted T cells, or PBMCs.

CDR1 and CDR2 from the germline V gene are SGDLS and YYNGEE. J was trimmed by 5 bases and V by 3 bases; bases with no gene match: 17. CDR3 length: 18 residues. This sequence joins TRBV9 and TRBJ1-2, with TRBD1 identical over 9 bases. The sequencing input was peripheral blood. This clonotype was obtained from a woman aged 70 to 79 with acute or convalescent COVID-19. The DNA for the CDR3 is TGTGCCAGCAGCGAGAGGGATGCCTCCGGGACAGGGCATTATGGCTACACCTTC. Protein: CASSERDASGTGHYGYTF.